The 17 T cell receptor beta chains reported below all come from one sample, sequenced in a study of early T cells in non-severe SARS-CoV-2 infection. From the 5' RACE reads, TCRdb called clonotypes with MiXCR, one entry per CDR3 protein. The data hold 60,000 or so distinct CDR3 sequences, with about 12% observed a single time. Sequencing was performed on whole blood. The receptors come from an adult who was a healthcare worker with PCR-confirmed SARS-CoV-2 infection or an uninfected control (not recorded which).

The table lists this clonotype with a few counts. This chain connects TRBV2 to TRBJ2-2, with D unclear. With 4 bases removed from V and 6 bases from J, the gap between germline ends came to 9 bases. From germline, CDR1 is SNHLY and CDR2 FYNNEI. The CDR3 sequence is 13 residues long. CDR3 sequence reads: CASSVFPAGELFF. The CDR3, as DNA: TGTGCCAGCAGTGTTTTCCCGGCCGGGGAGCTGTTTTTT.

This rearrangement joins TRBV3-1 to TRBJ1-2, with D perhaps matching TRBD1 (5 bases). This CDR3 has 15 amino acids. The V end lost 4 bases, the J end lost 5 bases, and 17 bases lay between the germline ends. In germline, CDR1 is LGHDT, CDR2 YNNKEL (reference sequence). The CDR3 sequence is CASSLSSLGGYGYTF. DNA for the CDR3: TGTGCCAGCAGCCTCTCCAGCCTGGGGGGGTATGGCTACACCTTC.

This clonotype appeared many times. CDR3 bases: TGTGCCAGCTCACCAGACAGGGGAGACCTTGGAGCTTTCTTT. It specifies CASSPDRGDLGAFF. The V gene is TRBV18, the J gene TRBJ1-1; 8 bases agree with TRBD1. CDR1 and CDR2 (germline): KGHSH, LQKENI. CDR3 size: 14 residues. V trimming: 2 bases; J trimming: 10 bases; junction bases outside the gene matches: 9.

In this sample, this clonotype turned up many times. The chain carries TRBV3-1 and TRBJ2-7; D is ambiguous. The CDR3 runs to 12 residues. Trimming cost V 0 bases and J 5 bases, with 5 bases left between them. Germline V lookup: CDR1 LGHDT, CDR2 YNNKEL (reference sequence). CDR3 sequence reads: CASSQDEDEQYF. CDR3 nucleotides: TGTGCCAGCAGCCAAGATGAGGACGAGCAGTACTTC.

This CDR3 reads CASSWGQGNTEAFF. CDR3 bases: TGTGCCAGCAGCTGGGGACAGGGGAACACTGAAGCTTTCTTT. This rearrangement joins TRBV11-2 to TRBJ1-1; 9 bases align to TRBD1. CDR3 length: 14 residues. J was trimmed by 1 base and V by 4 bases; bases with no gene match: 1. CDR1 and CDR2 (germline): SGHAT, FQNNGV.

As DNA, the CDR3 is TGCAGTGCTAGACCCGGGACATCAAACACTGAAGCTTTCTTT. Translation: CSARPGTSNTEAFF. The chain recombines TRBV20-1 with TRBJ1-1, with D perhaps matching TRBD1 (6 bases). The CDR3 spans 14 residues. The V end was cut by 2 bases, the J end by 2 bases, with 12 bases between. CDR1 and CDR2 from the germline V gene are DFQATT and SNEGSKA (reference sequence).

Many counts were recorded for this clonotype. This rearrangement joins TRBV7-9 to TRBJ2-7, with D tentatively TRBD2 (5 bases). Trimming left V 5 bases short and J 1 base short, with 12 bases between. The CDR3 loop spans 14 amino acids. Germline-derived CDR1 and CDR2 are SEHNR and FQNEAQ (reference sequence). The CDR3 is CASSTTGMSYEQYF. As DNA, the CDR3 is TGTGCCAGCAGCACCACCGGGATGTCCTACGAGCAGTACTTC.

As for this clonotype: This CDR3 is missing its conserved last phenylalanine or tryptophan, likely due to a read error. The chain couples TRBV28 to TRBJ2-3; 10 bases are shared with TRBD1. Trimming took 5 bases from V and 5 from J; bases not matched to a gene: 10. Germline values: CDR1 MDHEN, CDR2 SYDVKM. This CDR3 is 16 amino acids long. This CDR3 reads CASSPSGQGVGDTQYI. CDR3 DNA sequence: TGTGCCAGCAGTCCATCAGGACAGGGGGTCGGAGATACGCAGTATATT.

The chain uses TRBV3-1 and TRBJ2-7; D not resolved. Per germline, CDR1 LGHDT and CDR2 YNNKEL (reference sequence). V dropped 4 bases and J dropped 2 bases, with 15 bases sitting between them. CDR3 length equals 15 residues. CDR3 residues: CASSPKGRPTYEQYF. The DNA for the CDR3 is TGTGCCAGCAGCCCTAAAGGACGGCCGACCTACGAGCAGTACTTC.

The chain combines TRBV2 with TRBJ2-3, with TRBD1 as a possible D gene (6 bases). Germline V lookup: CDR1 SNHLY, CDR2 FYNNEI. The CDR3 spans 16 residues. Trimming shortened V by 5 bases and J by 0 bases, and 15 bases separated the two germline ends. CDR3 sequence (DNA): TGTGCCAGCAGTCATTCCGGGACATCTAGCACAGATACGCAGTATTTT. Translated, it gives CASSHSGTSSTDTQYF.

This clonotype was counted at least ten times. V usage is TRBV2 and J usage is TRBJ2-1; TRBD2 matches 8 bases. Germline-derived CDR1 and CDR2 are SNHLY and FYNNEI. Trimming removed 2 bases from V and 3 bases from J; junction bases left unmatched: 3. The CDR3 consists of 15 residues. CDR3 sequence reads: CASSELRGDYNEQFF. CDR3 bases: TGTGCCAGCAGTGAATTGCGGGGGGACTACAATGAGCAGTTCTTC.

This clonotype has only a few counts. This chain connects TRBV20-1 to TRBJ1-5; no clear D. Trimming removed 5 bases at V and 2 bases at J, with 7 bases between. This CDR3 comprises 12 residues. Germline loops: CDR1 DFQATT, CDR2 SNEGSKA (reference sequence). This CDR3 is CSAGYGNQPQHF. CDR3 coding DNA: TGCAGTGCTGGGTACGGCAATCAGCCCCAGCATTTT.

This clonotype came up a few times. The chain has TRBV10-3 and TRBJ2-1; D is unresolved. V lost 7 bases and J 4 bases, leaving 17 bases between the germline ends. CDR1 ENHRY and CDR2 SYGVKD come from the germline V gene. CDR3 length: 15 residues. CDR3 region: CAITSLESGYNEQFF. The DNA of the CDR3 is TGTGCCATCACCAGCCTAGAATCGGGTTACAATGAGCAGTTCTTC.

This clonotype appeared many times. The CDR3 protein is CSVDRDWGDTQYF. DNA for the CDR3: TGCAGCGTTGACAGGGATTGGGGAGATACGCAGTATTTT. This chain uses TRBV29-1 with TRBJ2-3; possible D gene TRBD1, 5 bases. V lost 3 bases to trimming and J lost 5 bases, with 12 bases between them. CDR3 length: 13 residues. Germline V gene data show CDR1 as SQVTM and CDR2 as ANQGSEA.

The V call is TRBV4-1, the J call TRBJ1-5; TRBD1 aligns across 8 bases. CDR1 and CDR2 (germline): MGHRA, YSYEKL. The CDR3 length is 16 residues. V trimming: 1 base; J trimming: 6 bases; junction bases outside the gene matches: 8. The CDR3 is CASSQVFRQGFQPQHF. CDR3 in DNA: TGCGCCAGCAGCCAAGTGTTCCGACAGGGGTTTCAGCCCCAGCATTTT.

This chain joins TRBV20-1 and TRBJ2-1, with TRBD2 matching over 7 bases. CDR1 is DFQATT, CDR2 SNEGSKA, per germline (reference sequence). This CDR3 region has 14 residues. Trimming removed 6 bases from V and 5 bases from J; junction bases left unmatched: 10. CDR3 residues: CSANPGAGDNEQFF. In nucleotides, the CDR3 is TGCAGTGCAAATCCCGGGGCGGGAGACAATGAGCAGTTCTTC.

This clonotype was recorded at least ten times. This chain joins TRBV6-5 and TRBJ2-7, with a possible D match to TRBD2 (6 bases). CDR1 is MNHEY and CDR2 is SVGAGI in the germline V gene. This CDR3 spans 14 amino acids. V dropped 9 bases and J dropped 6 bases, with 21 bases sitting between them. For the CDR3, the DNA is TGTGCCAGTAGAGGGGAGACTAGTTCGTCCGAGCAGTACTTC. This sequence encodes CASRGETSSSEQYF.